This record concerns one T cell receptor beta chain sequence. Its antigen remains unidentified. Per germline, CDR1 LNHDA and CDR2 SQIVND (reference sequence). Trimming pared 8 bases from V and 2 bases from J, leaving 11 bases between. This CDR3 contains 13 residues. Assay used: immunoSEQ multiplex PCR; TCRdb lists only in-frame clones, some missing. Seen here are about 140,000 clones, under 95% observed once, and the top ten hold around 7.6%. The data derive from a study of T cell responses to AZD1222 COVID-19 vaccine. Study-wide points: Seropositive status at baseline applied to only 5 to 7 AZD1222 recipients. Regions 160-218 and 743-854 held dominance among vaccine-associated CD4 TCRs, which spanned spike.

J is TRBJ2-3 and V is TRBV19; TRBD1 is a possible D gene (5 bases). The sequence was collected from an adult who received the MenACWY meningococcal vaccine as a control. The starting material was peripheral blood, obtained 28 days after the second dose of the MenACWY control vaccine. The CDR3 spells CASRPGNTDTQYF. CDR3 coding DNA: TGTGCCAGTCGGCCAGGGAACACAGATACGCAGTATTTT.